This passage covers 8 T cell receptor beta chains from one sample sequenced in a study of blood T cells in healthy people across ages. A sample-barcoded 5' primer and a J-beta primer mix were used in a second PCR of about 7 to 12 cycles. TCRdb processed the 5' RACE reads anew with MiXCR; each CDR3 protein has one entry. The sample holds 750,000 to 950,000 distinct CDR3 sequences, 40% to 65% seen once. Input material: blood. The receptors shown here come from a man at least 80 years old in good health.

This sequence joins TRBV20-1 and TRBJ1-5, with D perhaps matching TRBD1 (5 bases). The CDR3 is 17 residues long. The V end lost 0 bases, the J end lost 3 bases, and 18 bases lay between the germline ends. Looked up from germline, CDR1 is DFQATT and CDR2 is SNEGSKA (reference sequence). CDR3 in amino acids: CSARDPRGAGTNQPQHF. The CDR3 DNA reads TGCAGTGCTAGAGATCCTCGAGGGGCAGGGACCAATCAGCCCCAGCATTTT.

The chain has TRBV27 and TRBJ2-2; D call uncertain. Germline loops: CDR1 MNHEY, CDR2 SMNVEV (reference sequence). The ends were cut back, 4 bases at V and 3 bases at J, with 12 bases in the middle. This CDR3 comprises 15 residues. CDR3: CASSSAPMDTGELFF. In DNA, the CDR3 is TGTGCCAGCAGTTCGGCCCCGATGGACACCGGGGAGCTGTTTTTT.

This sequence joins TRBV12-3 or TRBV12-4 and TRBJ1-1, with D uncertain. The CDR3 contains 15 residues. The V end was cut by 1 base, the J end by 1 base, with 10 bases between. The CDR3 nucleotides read TGTGCCAGCAGTTTAGTCTTTTCGGAGAACACTGAAGCTTTCTTT. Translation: CASSLVFSENTEAFF.

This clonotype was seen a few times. The CDR3 coding sequence is TGCAGTGCTCCTGGACAGGGCAGGGATACGCAGTATTTT. As protein: CSAPGQGRDTQYF. V and J are TRBV20-1 and TRBJ2-3; 8 nucleotides match TRBD1. The junction had 7 bases not matched to a gene; V was cut back by 5 bases and J by 6 bases. Germline values: CDR1 DFQATT, CDR2 SNEGSKA (reference sequence). The CDR3 has 13 residues.

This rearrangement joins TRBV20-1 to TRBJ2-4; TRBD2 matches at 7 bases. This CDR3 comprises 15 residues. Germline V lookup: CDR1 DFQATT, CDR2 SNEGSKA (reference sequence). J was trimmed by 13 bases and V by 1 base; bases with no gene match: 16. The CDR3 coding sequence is TGCAGTGCTAGAGTCCTAGGCGGGAGTGAACGGGAGCAGTACTTC. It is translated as CSARVLGGSEREQYF.

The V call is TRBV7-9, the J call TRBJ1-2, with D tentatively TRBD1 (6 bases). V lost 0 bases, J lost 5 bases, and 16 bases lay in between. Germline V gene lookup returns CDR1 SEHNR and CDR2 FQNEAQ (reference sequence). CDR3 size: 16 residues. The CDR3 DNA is TGTGCCAGCAGCTTAGCCCAAGGGACAATATTTTATGGCTACACCTTC. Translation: CASSLAQGTIFYGYTF.

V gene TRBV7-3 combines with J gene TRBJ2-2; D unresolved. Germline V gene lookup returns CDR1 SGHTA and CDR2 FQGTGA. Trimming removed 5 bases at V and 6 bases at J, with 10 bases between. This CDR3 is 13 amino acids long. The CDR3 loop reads CASSLPVSGELFF. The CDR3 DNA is TGTGCCAGCAGCCTCCCCGTGTCCGGGGAGCTGTTTTTT.

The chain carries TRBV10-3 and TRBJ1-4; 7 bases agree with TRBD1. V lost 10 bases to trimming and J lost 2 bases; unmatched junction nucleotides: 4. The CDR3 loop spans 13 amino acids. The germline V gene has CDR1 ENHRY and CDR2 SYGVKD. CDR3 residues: CATQTGTNEKLFF. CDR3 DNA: TGTGCCACCCAGACAGGGACTAATGAAAAACTGTTTTTT.